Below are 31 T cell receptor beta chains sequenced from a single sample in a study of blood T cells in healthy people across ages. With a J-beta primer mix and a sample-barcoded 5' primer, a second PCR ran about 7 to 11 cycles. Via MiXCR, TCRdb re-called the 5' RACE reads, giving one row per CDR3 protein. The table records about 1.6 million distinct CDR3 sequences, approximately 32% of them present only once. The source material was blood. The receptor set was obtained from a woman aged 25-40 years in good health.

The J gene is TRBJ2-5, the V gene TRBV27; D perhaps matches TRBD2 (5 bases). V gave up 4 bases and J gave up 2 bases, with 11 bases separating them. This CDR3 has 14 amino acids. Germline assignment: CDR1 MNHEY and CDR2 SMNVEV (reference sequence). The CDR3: CASSSYGVQETQYF. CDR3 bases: TGTGCCAGCAGTTCCTACGGGGTGCAAGAGACCCAGTACTTC.

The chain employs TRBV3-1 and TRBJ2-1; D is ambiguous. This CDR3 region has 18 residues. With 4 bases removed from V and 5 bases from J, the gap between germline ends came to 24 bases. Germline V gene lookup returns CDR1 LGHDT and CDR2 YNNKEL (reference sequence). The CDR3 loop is CASSLQSSLQQNHNEQFF. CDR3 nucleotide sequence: TGTGCCAGCAGCCTTCAAAGTTCCTTACAACAAAACCACAATGAGCAGTTCTTC.

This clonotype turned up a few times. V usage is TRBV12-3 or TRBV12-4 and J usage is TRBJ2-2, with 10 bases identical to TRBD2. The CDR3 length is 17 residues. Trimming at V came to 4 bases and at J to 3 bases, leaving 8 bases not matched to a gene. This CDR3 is CASSSQRGGLDTGELFF. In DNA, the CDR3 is TGTGCCAGCAGTTCACAGCGGGGGGGCCTGGACACCGGGGAGCTGTTTTTT.

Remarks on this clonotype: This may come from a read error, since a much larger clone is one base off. The CDR3 region has the DNA TGTGCCAGCAGCTTGGGGGACGCTCAAGAGACCCAGTACTTC. Residues: CASSLGDAQETQYF. The chain joins TRBV13 to TRBJ2-5; D tentatively reads TRBD1 or TRBD2 (5 bases each). The CDR3 totals 14 residues. Trimming left V 3 bases short and J 2 bases short, with 10 bases between. Germline CDR1 PRHDT, CDR2 FYEKMQ (reference sequence). Combining the CDR3 with reference TRBV13 and TRBJ2-5 gives the whole variable domain AAGVIQSPRHLIKEKRETATLKCYPIPRHDTVYWYQQGPGQDPQFLISFYEKMQSDKGSIPDRFSAQQFSDYHSELNMSSLELGDSALYFCASSLGDAQETQYFGPGTRLLVL.

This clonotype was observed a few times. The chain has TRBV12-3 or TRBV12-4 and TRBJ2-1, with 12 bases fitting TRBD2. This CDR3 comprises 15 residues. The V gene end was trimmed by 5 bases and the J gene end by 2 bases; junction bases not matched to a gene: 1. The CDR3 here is CASSTSGGPYNEQFF. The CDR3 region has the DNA TGTGCCAGCAGTACTAGCGGGGGGCCCTACAATGAGCAGTTCTTC.

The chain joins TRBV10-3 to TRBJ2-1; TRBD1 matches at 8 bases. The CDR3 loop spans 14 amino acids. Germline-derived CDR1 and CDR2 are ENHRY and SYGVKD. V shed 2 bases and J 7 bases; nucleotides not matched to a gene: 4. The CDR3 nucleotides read TGTGCCATCAGTGAGAAACAGGGGGTGAATGAGCAGTTCTTC. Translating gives CAISEKQGVNEQFF.

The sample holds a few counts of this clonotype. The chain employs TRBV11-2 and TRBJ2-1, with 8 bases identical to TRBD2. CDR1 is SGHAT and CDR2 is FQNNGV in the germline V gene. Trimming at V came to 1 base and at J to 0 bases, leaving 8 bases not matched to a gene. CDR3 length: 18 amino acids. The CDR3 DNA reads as TGTGCCAGCAGCTTAGTTCTAGCGGGTGGGTACTCCTACAATGAGCAGTTCTTC. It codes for CASSLVLAGGYSYNEQFF.

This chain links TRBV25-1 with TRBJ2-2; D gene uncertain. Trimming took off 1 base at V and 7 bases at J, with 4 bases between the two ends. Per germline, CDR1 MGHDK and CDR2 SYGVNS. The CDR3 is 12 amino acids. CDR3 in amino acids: CASSELSGELFF. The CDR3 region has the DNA TGTGCCAGCAGTGAATTGAGCGGGGAGCTGTTTTTT. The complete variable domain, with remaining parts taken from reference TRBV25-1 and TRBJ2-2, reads EADIYQTPRYLVIGTGKKITLECSQTMGHDKMYWYQQDPGMELHLIHYSYGVNSTEKGDLSSESTVSRIRTEHFPLTLESARPSHTSQYLCASSELSGELFFGEGSRLTVL.

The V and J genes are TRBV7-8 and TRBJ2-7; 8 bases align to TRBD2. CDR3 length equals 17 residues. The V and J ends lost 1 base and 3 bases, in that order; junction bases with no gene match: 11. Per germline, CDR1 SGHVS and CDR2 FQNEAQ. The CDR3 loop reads CASSLGDLGTRYYEQYF. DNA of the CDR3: TGTGCCAGCAGCTTAGGAGACCTAGGGACTAGATACTACGAGCAGTACTTC.

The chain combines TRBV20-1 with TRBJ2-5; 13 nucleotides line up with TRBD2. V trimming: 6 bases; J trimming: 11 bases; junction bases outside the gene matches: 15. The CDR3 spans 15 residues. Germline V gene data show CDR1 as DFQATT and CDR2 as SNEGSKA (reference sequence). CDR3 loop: CSAGTSGTIPYKQYF. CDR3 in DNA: TGCAGTGCGGGGACTAGCGGGACGATCCCCTACAAGCAGTACTTC.

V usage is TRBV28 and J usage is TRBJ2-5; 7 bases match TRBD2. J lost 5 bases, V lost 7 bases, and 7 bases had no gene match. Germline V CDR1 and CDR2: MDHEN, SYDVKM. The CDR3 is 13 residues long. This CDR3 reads CASKGGSRETQYF. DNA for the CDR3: TGTGCCAGCAAGGGAGGGAGTAGGGAGACCCAGTACTTC.

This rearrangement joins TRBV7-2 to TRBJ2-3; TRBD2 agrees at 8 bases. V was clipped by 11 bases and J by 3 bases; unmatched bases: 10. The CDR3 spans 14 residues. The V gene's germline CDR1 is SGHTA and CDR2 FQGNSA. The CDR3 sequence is CASRGGGGTDTQYF. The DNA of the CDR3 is TGTGCCTCACGGGGGGGCGGGGGGACAGATACGCAGTATTTT.

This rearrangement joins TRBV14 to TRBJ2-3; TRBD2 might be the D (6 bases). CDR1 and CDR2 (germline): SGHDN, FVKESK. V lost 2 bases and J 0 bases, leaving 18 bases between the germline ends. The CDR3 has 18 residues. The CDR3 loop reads CASSQKEGNSVSTDTQYF. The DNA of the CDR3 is TGTGCCAGCAGCCAAAAGGAGGGGAACAGCGTTAGCACAGATACGCAGTATTTT.

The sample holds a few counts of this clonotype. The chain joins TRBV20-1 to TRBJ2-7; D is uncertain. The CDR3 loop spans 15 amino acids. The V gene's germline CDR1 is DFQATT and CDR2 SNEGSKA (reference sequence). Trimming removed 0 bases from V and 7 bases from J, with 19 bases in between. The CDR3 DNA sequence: TGCAGTGCTAGAGATACCGGCCACTTATCTCAGGAGCAGTACTTC. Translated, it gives CSARDTGHLSQEQYF.

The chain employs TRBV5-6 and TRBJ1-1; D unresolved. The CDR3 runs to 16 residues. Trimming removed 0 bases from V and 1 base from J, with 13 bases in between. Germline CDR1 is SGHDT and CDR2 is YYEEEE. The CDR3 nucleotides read TGTGCCAGCAGCTTGGTCGGTGGACTAAAGAACACTGAAGCTTTCTTT. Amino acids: CASSLVGGLKNTEAFF.

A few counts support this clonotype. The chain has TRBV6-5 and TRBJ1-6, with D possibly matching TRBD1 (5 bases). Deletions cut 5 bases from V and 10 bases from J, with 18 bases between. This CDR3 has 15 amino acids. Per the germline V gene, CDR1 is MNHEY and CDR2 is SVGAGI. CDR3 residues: CASSANGQPNSPLHF. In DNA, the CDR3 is TGTGCCAGCAGTGCTAACGGACAACCGAACTCACCCCTCCACTTT.

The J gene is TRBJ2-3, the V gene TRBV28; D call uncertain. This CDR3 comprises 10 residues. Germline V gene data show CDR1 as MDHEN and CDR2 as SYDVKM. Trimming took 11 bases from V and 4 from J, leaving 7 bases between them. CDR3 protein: CAYGADTQYF. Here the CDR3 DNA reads TGTGCCTATGGAGCAGATACGCAGTATTTT.

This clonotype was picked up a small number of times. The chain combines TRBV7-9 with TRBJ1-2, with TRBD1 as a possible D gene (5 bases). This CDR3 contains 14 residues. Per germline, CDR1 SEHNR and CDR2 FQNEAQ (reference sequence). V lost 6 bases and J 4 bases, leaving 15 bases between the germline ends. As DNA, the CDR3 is TGTGCCAGCAGTTACGGACACCTCCTCTATGGCTACACCTTC. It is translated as CASSYGHLLYGYTF.

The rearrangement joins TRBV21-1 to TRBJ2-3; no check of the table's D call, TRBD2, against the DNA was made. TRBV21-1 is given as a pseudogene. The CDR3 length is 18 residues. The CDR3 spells CASGGRIADHTSTDTQYF. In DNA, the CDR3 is TGTGCCAGCGGAGGGAGGATAGCAGATCACACTAGCACAGATACGCAGTATTTT.

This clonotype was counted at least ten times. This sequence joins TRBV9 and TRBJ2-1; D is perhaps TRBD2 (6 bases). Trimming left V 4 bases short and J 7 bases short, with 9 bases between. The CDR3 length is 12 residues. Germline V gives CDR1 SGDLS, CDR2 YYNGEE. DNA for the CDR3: TGTGCCAGCAGCCCTGGGAGGAATGAGCAGTTCTTC. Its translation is CASSPGRNEQFF.

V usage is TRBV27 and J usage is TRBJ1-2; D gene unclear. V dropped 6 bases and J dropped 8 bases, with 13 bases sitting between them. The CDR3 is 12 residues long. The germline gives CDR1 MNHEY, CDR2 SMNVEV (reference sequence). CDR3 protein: CASRGGVGGYTF. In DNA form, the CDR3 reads TGTGCCAGCAGGGGCGGGGTGGGAGGCTACACCTTC.

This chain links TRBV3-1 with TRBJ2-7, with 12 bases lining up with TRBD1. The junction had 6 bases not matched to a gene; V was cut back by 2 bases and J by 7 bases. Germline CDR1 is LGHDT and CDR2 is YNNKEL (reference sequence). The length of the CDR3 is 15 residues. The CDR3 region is CASSQPGQGAQEQYF. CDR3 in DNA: TGTGCCAGCAGCCAACCGGGACAGGGGGCTCAGGAGCAGTACTTC.

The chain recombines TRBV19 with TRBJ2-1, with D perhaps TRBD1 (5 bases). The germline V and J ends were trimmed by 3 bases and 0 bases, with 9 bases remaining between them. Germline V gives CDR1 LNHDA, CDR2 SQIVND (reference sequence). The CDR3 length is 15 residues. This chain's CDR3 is CASSIGQGSYNEQFF. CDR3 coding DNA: TGTGCCAGTAGTATCGGGCAGGGCTCCTACAATGAGCAGTTCTTC. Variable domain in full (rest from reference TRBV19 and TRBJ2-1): DGGITQSPKYLFRKEGQNVTLSCEQNLNHDAMYWYRQDPGQGLRLIYYSQIVNDFQKGDIAEGYSVSREKKESFPLTVTSAQKNPTAFYLCASSIGQGSYNEQFFGPGTRLTVL.

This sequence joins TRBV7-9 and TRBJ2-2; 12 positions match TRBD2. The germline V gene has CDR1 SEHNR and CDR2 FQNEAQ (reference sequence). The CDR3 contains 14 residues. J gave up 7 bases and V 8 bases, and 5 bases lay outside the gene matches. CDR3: CASGSGLAGGELFF. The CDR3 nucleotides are TGTGCCAGCGGTTCGGGACTAGCGGGCGGGGAGCTGTTTTTT.

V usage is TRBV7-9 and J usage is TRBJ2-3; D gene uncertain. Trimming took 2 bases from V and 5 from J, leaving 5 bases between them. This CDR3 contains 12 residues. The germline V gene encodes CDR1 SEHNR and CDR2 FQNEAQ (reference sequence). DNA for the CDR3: TGTGCCAGCAGCTTAAGGCAAGATACGCAGTATTTT. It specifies CASSLRQDTQYF.

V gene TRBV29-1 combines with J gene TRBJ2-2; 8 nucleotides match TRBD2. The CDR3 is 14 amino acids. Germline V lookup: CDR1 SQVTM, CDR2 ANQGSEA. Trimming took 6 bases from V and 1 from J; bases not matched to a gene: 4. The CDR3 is CSVTSGRNTGELFF. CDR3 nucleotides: TGCAGCGTGACCAGCGGGAGGAACACCGGGGAGCTGTTTTTT.

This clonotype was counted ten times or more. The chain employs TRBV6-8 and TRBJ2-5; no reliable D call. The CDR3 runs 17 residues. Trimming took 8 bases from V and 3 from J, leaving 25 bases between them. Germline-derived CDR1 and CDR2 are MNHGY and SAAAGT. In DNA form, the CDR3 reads TGTGCCAGCCGCCCCAAGGTCTCATCAGGAACTAAAGAGACCCAGTACTTC. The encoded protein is CASRPKVSSGTKETQYF.

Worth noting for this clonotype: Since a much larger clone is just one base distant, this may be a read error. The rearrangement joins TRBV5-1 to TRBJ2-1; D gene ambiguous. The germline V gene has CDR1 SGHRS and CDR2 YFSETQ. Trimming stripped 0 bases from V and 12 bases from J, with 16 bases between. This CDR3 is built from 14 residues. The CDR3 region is CASSLGSLWDGQFF. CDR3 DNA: TGCGCCAGCAGCTTGGGATCGCTCTGGGATGGGCAGTTCTTC.

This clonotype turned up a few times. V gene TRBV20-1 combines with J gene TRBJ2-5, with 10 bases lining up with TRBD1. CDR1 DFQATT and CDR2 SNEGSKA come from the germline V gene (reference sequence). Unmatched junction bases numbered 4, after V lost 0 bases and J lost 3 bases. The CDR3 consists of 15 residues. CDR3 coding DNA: TGCAGTGCTAGAGAGGGGACAGGGGCGGAAGAGACCCAGTACTTC. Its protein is CSAREGTGAEETQYF.

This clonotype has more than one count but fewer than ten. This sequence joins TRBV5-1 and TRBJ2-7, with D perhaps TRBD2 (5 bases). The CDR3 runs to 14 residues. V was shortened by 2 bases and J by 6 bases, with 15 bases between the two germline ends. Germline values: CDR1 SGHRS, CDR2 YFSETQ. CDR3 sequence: CASSFTPGVSEQYF. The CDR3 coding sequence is TGCGCCAGCAGCTTCACCCCCGGGGTATCCGAGCAGTACTTC. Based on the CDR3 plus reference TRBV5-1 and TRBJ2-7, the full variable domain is KAGVTQTPRYLIKTRGQQVTLSCSPISGHRSVSWYQQTPGQGLQFLFEYFSETQRNKGNFPGRFSGRQFSNSRSEMNVSTLELGDSALYLCASSFTPGVSEQYFGPGTRLTVT.

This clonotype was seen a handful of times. Here the CDR3 DNA reads TGTGCCAGCAGCTTCGGAGGGGAGGGTTTGCAGCATTTT. This sequence encodes CASSFGGEGLQHF. The chain couples TRBV12-3 or TRBV12-4 to TRBJ1-5; D is perhaps TRBD1 (5 bases). Trimming left V 6 bases short and J 13 bases short, with 19 bases between. The CDR3 totals 13 residues.